This TCR beta chain was profiled in a study of T cells in Graves' hyperthyroidism and ophthalmopathy. Looking at the study overall: Blood was drawn when the patient was first diagnosed and still untreated.

This clonotype was recorded many times. From RNA transcripts, TCR beta CDR3 regions were amplified. Using the HTBI primer set, a first-round RT-PCR was run on the TCR CDR3. One entry per CDR3 protein results from TCRdb running MiXCR on the multiplex PCR reads. This sample has about 290,000 distinct CDR3 sequences, with roughly 15% found just once. Germline V gene sequence: CDR1 DFQATT, CDR2 SNEGSKA (reference sequence). V shed 0 bases and J 8 bases; nucleotides not matched to a gene: 9. The CDR3 extends over 14 amino acids. V usage is TRBV20-1 and J usage is TRBJ1-2, with 7 bases that match TRBD1. The TCR originated in a man younger than 40 with Graves' hyperthyroidism. The sequenced sample was blood. The CDR3 DNA sequence: TGCAGTGCTAGAGATCGTCAGGGACAGCGGGGCTACACCTTC. Its translation: CSARDRQGQRGYTF.